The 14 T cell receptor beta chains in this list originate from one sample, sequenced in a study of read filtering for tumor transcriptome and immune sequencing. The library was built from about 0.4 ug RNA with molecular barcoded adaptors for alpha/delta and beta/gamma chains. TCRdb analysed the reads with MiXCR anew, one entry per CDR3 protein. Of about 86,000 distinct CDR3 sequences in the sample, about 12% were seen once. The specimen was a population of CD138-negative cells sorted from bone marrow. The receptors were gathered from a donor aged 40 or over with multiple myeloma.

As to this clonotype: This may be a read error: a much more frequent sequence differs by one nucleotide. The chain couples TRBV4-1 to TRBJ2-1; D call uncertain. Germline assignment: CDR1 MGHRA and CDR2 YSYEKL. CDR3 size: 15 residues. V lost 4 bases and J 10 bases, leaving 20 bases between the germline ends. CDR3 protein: CASSPGRAPVEEQFF. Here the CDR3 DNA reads TGCGCCAGCAGCCCCGGCCGGGCCCCCGTCGAGGAGCAGTTCTTC.

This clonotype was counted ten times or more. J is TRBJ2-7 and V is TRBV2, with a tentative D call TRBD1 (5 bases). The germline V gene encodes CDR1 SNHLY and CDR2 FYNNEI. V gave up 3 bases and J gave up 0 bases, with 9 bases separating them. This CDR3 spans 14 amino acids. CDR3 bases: TGTGCCAGCAGTGACCAGGGAAGCTCCTACGAGCAGTACTTC. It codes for CASSDQGSSYEQYF.

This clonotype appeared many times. CDR3 region: CASSEDGRGRGAAFF. The DNA for the CDR3 is TGTGCCAGCAGCGAAGACGGGCGAGGGAGGGGAGCAGCTTTCTTT. The chain is built from TRBV7-9 and TRBJ1-1, with TRBD1 as a possible D gene (5 bases). The V end was cut by 5 bases, the J end by 10 bases, with 23 bases between. Germline loops: CDR1 SEHNR, CDR2 FQNEAQ (reference sequence). This CDR3 is 15 amino acids long. Looking up the rest from reference TRBV7-9 and TRBJ1-1 gives the full variable domain: DTGVSQNPRHKITKRGQNVTFRCDPISEHNRLYWYRQTLGQGPEFLTYFQNEAQLEKSRLLSDRFSAERPKGSFSTLEIQRTEQGDSAMYLCASSEDGRGRGAAFFGQGTRLTVV.

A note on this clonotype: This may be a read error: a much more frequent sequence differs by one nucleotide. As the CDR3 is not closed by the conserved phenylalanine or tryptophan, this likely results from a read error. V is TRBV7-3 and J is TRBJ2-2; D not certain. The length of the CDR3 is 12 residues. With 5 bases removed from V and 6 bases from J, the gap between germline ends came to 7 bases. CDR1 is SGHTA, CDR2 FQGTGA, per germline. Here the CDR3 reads CASSVVPGELFS. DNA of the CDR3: TGTGCCAGCAGCGTAGTCCCCGGGGAGCTGTTTTCT.

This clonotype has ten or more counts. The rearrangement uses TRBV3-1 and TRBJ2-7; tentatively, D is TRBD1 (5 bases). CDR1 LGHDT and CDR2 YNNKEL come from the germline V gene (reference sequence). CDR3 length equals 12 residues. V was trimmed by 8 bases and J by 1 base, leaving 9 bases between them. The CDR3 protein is CASGGASYEQYF. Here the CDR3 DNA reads TGTGCCAGCGGTGGGGCTTCCTACGAGCAGTACTTC.

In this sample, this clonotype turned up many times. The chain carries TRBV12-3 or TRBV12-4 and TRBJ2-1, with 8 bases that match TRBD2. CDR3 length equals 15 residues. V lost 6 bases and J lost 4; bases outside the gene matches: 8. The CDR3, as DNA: TGTGCCAGCAGCCCCGGGGGGGGGGGGTACAATGAGCAGTTCTTC. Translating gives CASSPGGGGYNEQFF.

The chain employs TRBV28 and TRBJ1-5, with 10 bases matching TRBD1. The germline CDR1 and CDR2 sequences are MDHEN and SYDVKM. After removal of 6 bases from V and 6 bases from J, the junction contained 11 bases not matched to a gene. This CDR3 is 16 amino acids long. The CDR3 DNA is TGTGCCAGCAGGAAACTCGGGACAGGGGATGGTCAGCCCCAGCATTTT. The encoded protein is CASRKLGTGDGQPQHF.

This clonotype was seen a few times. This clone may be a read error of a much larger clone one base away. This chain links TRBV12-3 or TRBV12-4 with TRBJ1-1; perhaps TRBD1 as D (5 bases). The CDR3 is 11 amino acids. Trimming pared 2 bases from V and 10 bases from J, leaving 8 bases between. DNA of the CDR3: TGTGCCAGCAGTTTAATCGGGGGAGCTTTCTTT. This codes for CASSLIGGAFF.

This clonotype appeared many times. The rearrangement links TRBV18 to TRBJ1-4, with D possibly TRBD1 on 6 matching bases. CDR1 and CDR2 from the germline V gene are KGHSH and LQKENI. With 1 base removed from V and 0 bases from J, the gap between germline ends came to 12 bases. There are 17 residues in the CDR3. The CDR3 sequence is CASSPLLSGATNEKLFF. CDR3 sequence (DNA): TGTGCCAGCTCACCACTGCTCTCAGGGGCAACTAATGAAAAACTGTTTTTT.

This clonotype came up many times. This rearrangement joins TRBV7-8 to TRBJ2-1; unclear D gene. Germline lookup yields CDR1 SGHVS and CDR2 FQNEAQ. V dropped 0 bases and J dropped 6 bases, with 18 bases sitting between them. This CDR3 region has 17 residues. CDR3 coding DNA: TGTGCCAGCAGCTTAGCGAGAGGCAGGCCAGCTCCCAATGAGCAGTTCTTC. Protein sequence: CASSLARGRPAPNEQFF.

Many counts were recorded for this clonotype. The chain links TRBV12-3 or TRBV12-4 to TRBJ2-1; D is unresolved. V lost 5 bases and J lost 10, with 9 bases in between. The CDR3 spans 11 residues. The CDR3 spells CASSLSREQFF. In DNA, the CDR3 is TGTGCCAGCAGTCTCTCACGGGAGCAGTTCTTC.

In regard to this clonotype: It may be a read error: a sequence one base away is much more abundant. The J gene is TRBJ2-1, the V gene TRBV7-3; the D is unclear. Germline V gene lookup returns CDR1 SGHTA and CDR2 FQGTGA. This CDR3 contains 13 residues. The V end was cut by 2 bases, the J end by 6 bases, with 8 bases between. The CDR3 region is CASSLLTSNEQFF. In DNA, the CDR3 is TGTGCCAGCAGCTTACTAACTTCCAATGAGCAGTTCTTC.

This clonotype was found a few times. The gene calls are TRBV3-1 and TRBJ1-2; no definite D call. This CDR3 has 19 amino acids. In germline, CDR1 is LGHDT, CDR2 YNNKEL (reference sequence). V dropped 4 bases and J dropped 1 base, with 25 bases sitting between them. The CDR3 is CASSPPRAEVSYLNYGYTF. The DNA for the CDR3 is TGTGCCAGCAGCCCTCCCCGGGCGGAGGTCTCCTACCTTAACTATGGCTACACCTTC.

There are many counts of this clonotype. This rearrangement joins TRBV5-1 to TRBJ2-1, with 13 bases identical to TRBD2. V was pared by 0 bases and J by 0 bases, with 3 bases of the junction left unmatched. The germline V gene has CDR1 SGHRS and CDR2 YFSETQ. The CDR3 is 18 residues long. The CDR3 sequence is CASSLVGTSGTSYNEQFF. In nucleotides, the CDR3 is TGCGCCAGCAGCTTGGTGGGGACTAGCGGGACCTCCTACAATGAGCAGTTCTTC.